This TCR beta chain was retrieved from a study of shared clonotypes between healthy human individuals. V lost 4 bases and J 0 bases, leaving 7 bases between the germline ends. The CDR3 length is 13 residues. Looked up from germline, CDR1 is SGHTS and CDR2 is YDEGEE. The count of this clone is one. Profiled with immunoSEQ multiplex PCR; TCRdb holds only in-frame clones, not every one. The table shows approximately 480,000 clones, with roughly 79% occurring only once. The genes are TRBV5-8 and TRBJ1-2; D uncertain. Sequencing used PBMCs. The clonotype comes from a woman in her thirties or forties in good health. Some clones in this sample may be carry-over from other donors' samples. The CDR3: CASSLGPNYGYTF. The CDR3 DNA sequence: TGTGCCAGCAGCCTCGGACCTAACTATGGCTACACCTTC.